This T cell receptor beta chain was found in a study of cytotoxic CD8 clonotypes in ibrutinib-treated CLL (dated by TCRdb to the early 2020s). About the investigation overall: The cohort included around 15 treatment-naive and roughly ten relapsed/refractory patients; some 18 were IGHV unmutated. Responses were partial in roughly 25 patients and complete in 2; after median 68 months follow-up, some 15 stayed in remission and about 12 progressed. The response samples were drawn at a median of roughly twelve months into treatment, with a range of about 6 to 40 months. On average, each sample yielded 250,000 to 300,000 productive templates and about 94,000 productive rearrangements. Longitudinal samples were obtainable from about 30% of the 86 participants in the trial. Cryopreserved peripheral blood mononuclear cells were obtained before treatment, at response, and at either sustained remission or disease progression. All remission and progressive disease samples were collected while patients were still receiving ibrutinib.

The time point label for this specimen denotes: progressive disease on ibrutinib. Roughly 1.8 micrograms of genomic DNA were extracted from cryopreserved PBMCs for TCR beta library preparation. Longitudinal blood samples from CLL patients receiving ibrutinib monotherapy were subjected to high-throughput TCR beta sequencing. The patients took part in an open-label, single-center phase 2 trial of ibrutinib monotherapy. This clone has just a few counts. Its recognized antigen is unknown. Per-base qualities were not stored, and no clone one base away is much larger. According to the germline V gene, CDR1 reads SGHNT and CDR2 reads YENEEA. The CDR3 measures 15 amino acids from cysteine to phenylalanine. Only the CDR3 portion is preserved as DNA: 45 bases, with reading frame beginning at the first base. Deletion took 1 base off V and 6 bases off J, with a span of 13 bases between the germline ends. Paper-wide results and their limitations: Public clonotypes were found to be uncommon and were observed to contract or remain stable during treatment; the increase in clonality was shown to reflect expansion of private clonotypes at ibrutinib response. An increase in clonality was observed at ibrutinib response, with clonality remaining stable during sustained remission and falling back toward baseline at progression. Baseline clonality was found to be higher than that of age-matched healthy donors and was strongly correlated with circulating CD8+ T-cell counts. Sampling times were not matched between sustained-remission and progressing patients, and lymph node repertoires were not studied.

A MiSeq instrument was used for deep resolution sequencing, which targeted depths ranging from 1 in 1 million up to 1 in 200,000 T cells, with coverage averaging 10x for each clonotype. The immunoSEQ hsTCRB Kit was used to generate TCR beta libraries. Concerning the study's data processing: Data were analyzed with ImmunoSEQ Data Assistant and ImmunoSEQ Analyzer, with V, D and J genes assigned per IMGT definitions. Clonality, which ranges from 0 to 1, was calculated as one minus the normalized Shannon entropy of productive rearrangement frequencies. Public clonotype analysis was restricted to overrepresented clonotypes comprising at least 0.05% of each patient's repertoire. Thirteen age-matched healthy donor repertoires from immuneACCESS served as clonality controls. TCRdb carries this immuneACCESS record with in-frame sequences only. Its versions omit some clonotypes, under half of them owing to an unresolved V gene in the studies checked, with the rest unexplained. Clone size and V and J calls were adopted from that table, with D and trimming inferred from the DNA. The sample data list about 40,000 clones, and roughly 65% of these were observed just once. Of the sample, under 8% falls within the top ten clones.

Sequencing was performed on PBMCs, taken at disease progression, from a patient treated with ibrutinib. This chain joins TRBV11-3 to TRBJ2-1, with TRBD2 as a weak D call on 7 bases. The clonotype was recovered from a human donor with chronic lymphocytic leukemia. Here is the DNA: TGTGCCAGCAGCTTAGTGCACAGGGAGGGCAATGAGCAGTTCTTC. This yields the protein CASSLVHREGNEQFF.